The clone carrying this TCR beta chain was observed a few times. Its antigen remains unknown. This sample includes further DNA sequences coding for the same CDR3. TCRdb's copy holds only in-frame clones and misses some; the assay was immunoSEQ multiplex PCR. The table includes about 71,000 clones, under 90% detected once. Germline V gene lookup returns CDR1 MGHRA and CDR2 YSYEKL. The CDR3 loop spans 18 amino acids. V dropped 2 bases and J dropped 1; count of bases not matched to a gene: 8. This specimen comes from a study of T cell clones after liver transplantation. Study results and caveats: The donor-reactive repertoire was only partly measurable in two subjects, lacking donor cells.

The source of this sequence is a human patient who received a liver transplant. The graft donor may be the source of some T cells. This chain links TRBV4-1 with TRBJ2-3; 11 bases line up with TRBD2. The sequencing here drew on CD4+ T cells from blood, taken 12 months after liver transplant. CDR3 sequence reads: CASSQPGLAGGGTDTQYF. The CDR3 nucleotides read TGCGCCAGCAGCCAACCAGGACTAGCGGGCGGGGGCACAGATACGCAGTATTTT.